This section outlines one TCR beta chain sequence together with its context. CDR3 size: 15 residues. Unmatched junction bases numbered 9, after V lost 3 bases and J lost 5 bases. Germline CDR1 is SGHVS and CDR2 is FNYEAQ. The source of the sample is a study of blood T cell repertoires in COVID-19. The data were produced by immunoSEQ multiplex PCR, yet TCRdb's version contains in-frame clones alone and is incomplete. The profile shows about 230,000 clones, approximately 83% of them singletons. Sequenced input: peripheral blood. This clonotype was sampled from a man aged 40-49 years with acute or convalescent COVID-19. The J gene is TRBJ2-5, the V gene TRBV7-6; 7 bases map to TRBD1. The CDR3 coding sequence is TGTGCCAGCAGCTTGGAGGAAACAGGGGCCGAGACCCAGTACTTC. It is translated as CASSLEETGAETQYF.